The rows below give T cell receptor beta chains drawn from one sample of a study of cytomegalovirus exposure and HLA in healthy donors. The data were produced by immunoSEQ multiplex PCR, yet TCRdb's version contains in-frame clones alone and is incomplete. The repertoire holds over 100,000 clones, with approximately 70% as singletons. The specimen was PBMCs. Receptor source: a woman aged 25 to 39 in good health and CMV-seronegative. The CDR3 runs from the conserved cysteine through the conserved F or W. The D gene is left open where the match is weak. Only some rows state a clone size, as once, few, many or a class for expanded clones.

TRBD1	TRBJ1-1	once	TRBV6-5	TGTGCCAGCACCGGACAGGGGAGAACCAACACTGAAGCTTTCTTT	CASTGQGRTNTEAFF
TRBD2	TRBJ2-7	NA	TRBV4-2	TGTGCCAGCAGCCAAGAGTCACTGCCGGGACTAGCGGGCTCCTACGAGCAGTACTTC	CASSQESLPGLAGSYEQYF
TRBD2	TRBJ2-3	NA	TRBV9	TGTGCCAGCAGCGTAGGGGGAGGGAGAGGCACAGATACGCAGTATTTT	CASSVGGGRGTDTQYF
TRBD1	TRBJ1-2	NA	TRBV27	TGTGCCAGCAGTCGATTACAGGGGAACTATGGCTACACCTTC	CASSRLQGNYGYTF
NA	TRBJ2-7	once	TRBV4-2	TGTGCCAGCAGCCAAGATTTGGCCGACAGAGGACCCTACGAGCAGTACTTC	CASSQDLADRGPYEQYF
TRBD1	TRBJ1-3	NA	TRBV4-3	TGCGCCAGCAGCCAAGACTCCAGGGGGCTACAGGGCACCATATATTTT	CASSQDSRGLQGTIYF
NA	TRBJ1-1	few	TRBV6-5	TGTGCCAGCAGTTCCGAACTTCCTCCCACTGAAGCTTTCTTT	CASSSELPPTEAFF
TRBD1	TRBJ1-2	NA	TRBV30	TGTGCCTGGAGCCCTGGGACAGGCTATGGCTACACCTTC	CAWSPGTGYGYTF
TRBD1	TRBJ1-5	NA	TRBV19	TGTGCCAGTAGTATCGGACAGGGGTTTGTTCAGCCCCAGCATTTT	CASSIGQGFVQPQHF
NA	TRBJ1-2	NA	TRBV30	TGTGCCTGGGGTTTTACAGGTGATAAGGGTTTTGGCTACACCTTC	CAWGFTGDKGFGYTF
TRBD1	TRBJ1-4	NA	TRBV14	TGTGCCAGCAGTCATACAGGGGCTCGCGTTGAAAAACTGTTTTTT	CASSHTGARVEKLFF
NA	TRBJ2-5	NA	TRBV30	TGTGCCTGGAGTATCTGGGGGGTACAAGAGACCCAGTACTTC	CAWSIWGVQETQYF